This T cell receptor beta chain was sequenced in a study of cytomegalovirus exposure and HLA in healthy donors (dated by TCRdb to 2016 to 2017). Broadly, across the study: An earlier analysis of 587 of the donors reported 250 to 350 Gb of sequence data and around 120 million unique TCR beta sequences from 150 million to 200 million T cells. About 330 gigabases of sequencing data and around 85 million unique TCR sequences made up an early release that covered some 640 HLA-typed donors. Of the approximately 400 genotyped donors, roughly 85% fell in the genetic ancestry cluster associated with self-reported Caucasian donors. The study aimed to test whether cataloging public T cell receptors could reveal signatures of past pathogen exposure. The study profiled the T cell repertoires of around 700 subjects by immunosequencing and related them to cytomegalovirus serostatus. Besides the first cohort of roughly 640 subjects, a separate validation cohort made up of about 120 different subjects was used. The study combined high-throughput TCR immunosequencing, statistical association of individual TCRs with disease status, and machine learning to predict cytomegalovirus infection status. A later analysis re-analyzed previously published TCR beta repertoires from several hundred donors and added high-resolution HLA genotyping to study TCR occurrence patterns. The later analysis used no new phenotypic data to find candidate immune exposures, relying instead on TCR beta sequences and their occurrence across donors. An earlier analysis of approximately 640 of the donors applied high-throughput TCR beta sequencing to assess whether each TCR beta V gene segment acted as functional or pseudogenic. Donor age, sex, ethnicity and CMV serostatus were collected together with the repertoire data. In a later genetic analysis, genome-wide SNP genotypes for about three fifths of the roughly 670 donors were used, and that subset was treated as a discovery cohort. Every discovery cohort repertoire had been produced on one sequencing platform. HLA typing included class I and class II loci at four-digit resolution. The number of typed donors differed by locus: roughly 629-640 for A, B, C, DRB1 and DQB1; 500 to 550 for DQA1; 606 for DPA1; and roughly 470 for DPB1. Because of strong linkage in the cohort, roughly 5 DR-DQ haplotypes were treated as single units for association and clustering. On average, around 230,000 unique TCR beta nucleotide sequences were sequenced per donor among 350 to 400 genotyped donors of the cohort, with around 19% of those sequences being non-productive. Study-level results and caveats: In a later analysis, HLA-associated TCR beta chains were found to be more clonally expanded and to have lower generation probabilities than equally common non-associated chains. Several of the top co-occurrence clusters appeared to be linked to parvovirus B19, influenza, CMV and Epstein-Barr virus, according to a later analysis. About 17 rarely observed V segments, including chromosome 9 orphons, were excluded from the earlier analysis of about 600 of the donors because counts were too low. An association between a missense DCLRE1C variant and V-gene and J-gene trimming of TCR beta chains was found in a later genetic analysis and replicated in an independent cohort. According to the authors, the approach could potentially be generalized to other disease states and immunological phenotypes. When HLA alleles, especially DR and DQ, strongly co-occurred, TCR associations were difficult to assign to individual alleles. Broadly in line with IMGT annotations, most TCR beta V segments showed up in productive rearrangements about 90% or about 30% of the time in an earlier analysis of 587 of the donors. The sequencing pipeline was judged likely to have produced a cluster of highly shared sequence variants as a technical artifact. Specific HLA alleles were associated with about 17,000 TCR beta sequences at a false discovery rate of 0.05 in a later analysis. According to a later analysis, TCR association rates differed among HLA loci, with DRB1 alleles showing the most associated TCRs and HLA-C alleles showing the fewest. The study listed 164 TCR beta chains as associated with cytomegalovirus. According to a later genetic analysis, donors in an Asian-associated ancestry cluster had fewer N-insertions in productive TCRs than the roughly 670-donor mean. Presence/absence analyses assumed roughly uniform sequencing depth across donors, an assumption that may not hold. Because some donors lacked HLA typing at each locus, the association tests relied only on the typed subset. Correlated functional status among segregating V segments might be attributable to linkage disequilibrium, but an unknown experimental factor could not be ruled out. A few of the identified cytomegalovirus-associated TCR beta chains were confirmed in vitro to be specific for cytomegalovirus antigens. Immune exposure information for the cohort was limited to CMV serostatus. A further reported finding was that TCR beta sequences accurately predicted the HLA-A and HLA-B alleles for most subjects in the first cohort. The classifier was reported to diagnose cytomegalovirus status with high specificity and sensitivity in both the original and validation cohorts. Most TCR sequences were observed very rarely across donors, whereas some public TCRs were present in many individuals. Only TCR beta chains were sequenced in this cohort, and the absence of alpha or paired-chain data limited detectable features. The 87-base-pair reads could not distinguish some IMGT-functional V segments, including TRBV6-2 and TRBV6-3, so those segments were excluded. A later analysis found that most CMV-associated TCR beta chains appeared HLA-restricted, with HLA associations seemingly driven largely by CMV exposure.

In total, just over 650 healthy bone marrow donors made up the cohort. All cohort members were sampled while nominally healthy, although unrecorded immune exposures were likely present. The donor tested CMV seronegative, placing the donor among the approximately 360 seronegative members of the cohort. A peripheral blood sample was provided by each donor, and peripheral blood mononuclear cells were used for TCR beta sequencing. The Qiagen DNeasy Blood Extraction Kit was used to extract genomic DNA from the blood cell samples. From the cysteine up to the phenylalanine, the CDR3 has a length of 14 residues. The read is trimmed to its CDR3 DNA, 42 bases read in frame from base 1. V is clipped by 0 bases and J by 3 bases, and the sequence between their germline boundaries is 9 bases long. From a lookup of the germline V gene (reference sequence), CDR1 and CDR2 are SGHAT and FQDESV. Turning to this clone: This receptor's antigen is unknown. Base qualities are not provided; no much larger clone lies one nucleotide away.

Libraries were prepared through the immunoSEQ multiplex PCR assay. The multiplex PCR relied on a mix of 60 forward primers for TCR Vbeta segments and 13 reverse primers for TCR Jbeta segments. The CDR3 region of rearranged TCR beta genes was amplified from genomic DNA by a multiplex PCR assay. Amplified TCR beta libraries were sequenced as 87-base-pair reads on the Illumina HiSeq System. The authors' analysis ran thus. In a later analysis, some 80 million unique TCR beta chains were counted across the roughly 610 repertoires, and approximately 11 million of these chains were shared by at least two donors. Raw reads were error-corrected and collapsed into unique sequences with a nearest-neighbor algorithm that merged closely related sequences to remove PCR and sequencing errors. CDR3 sequences were aligned to IMGT reference sequences to assign V, D and J gene segments. Each retained sequence needed at least a six-nucleotide match to both a V gene segment and a J gene segment. A rearrangement counted as productive if the CDR3 had no stop codons and remained in frame with V and J, and every other rearrangement counted as non-productive. Following IMGT convention, CDR3 was defined as the stretch from the second conserved V-encoded cysteine to the conserved J-encoded phenylalanine. Sequences without an unambiguous match to a single V gene segment were excluded from the earlier analysis of several hundred of the donors. An earlier analysis of about 600 of the donors called V segments functional above 56.7% productive rearrangements and segregating when the between-donor standard deviation exceeded 5%. A statistical classification framework was built for diagnosing cytomegalovirus status from the catalog of TCR beta chain sequences. A later analysis assigned V and J genes by comparing TCR nucleotide sequences with IMGT/GENE-DB human TR gene sequences. The TCRdist pipeline was used in a later analysis to assign CDR3 sequences and most-parsimonious VDJ recombination scenarios. A later analysis defined each TCR beta chain by its CDR3 amino acid sequence plus V-gene family, and excluded reads lacking a unique V-gene family. In a later analysis, nearly 600 highly shared, low-generation-probability nucleotide sequences were removed to address suspected cross-contamination and a sequencing artifact. For each public chain, a later analysis derived a clonal expansion index from normalized ranks of inferred template counts within each repertoire. A later analysis computed generation probabilities with a VDJ recombination model fitted to out-of-frame rearrangements, and checked the results against IGoR. Hypergeometric tests were used in a later analysis to score TCR-TCR, TCR-HLA and TCR-CMV co-occurrence, with a repertoire-size bias correction applied to the TCR pairs. In a later analysis, false discovery rates were estimated by permuting HLA or CMV assignments 20 times. In a later analysis, co-occurring TCRs were grouped using DBSCAN, and TCRdist sequence similarity was added for clustering within HLA-allele-positive subsets. For co-occurrence clustering, repertoires with fewer than 30,000 or more than 120,000 public chains were excluded, along with four or five repertoires with anomalous nucleotide sharing. The table comes from immuneACCESS by way of TCRdb, which keeps in-frame sequences with V and J called. Part of the clones is missing from these tables; in studies checked, under half for an unresolved V gene and the rest for unknown reasons. V and J calls and clone size come straight from that table; D and trimming were deduced from the DNA. For this sample the table gives about 160,000 clones, of which 65% to 80% were detected only once. Of the sample, about 2% falls within the top ten clones.

Input material: PBMCs. The sequence was obtained from a female donor in good health and CMV-seronegative. The rearrangement combines TRBV11-1 with TRBJ2-7; TRBD2 might be the D gene, on 6 matching bases. The nucleotides are TGTGCCAGCAGCTTAGCGCGGGGCCACTACGAGCAGTACTTC. This encodes CASSLARGHYEQYF. The reference TRBV11-1 and TRBJ2-7 proteins fill in what lies around the CDR3, so the full variable domain reads EAEVAQSPRYKITEKSQAVAFWCDPISGHATLYWYRQILGQGPELLVQFQDESVVDDSQLPKDRFSAERLKGVDSTLKIQPAELGDSAMYLCASSLARGHYEQYFGPGTRLTVT.